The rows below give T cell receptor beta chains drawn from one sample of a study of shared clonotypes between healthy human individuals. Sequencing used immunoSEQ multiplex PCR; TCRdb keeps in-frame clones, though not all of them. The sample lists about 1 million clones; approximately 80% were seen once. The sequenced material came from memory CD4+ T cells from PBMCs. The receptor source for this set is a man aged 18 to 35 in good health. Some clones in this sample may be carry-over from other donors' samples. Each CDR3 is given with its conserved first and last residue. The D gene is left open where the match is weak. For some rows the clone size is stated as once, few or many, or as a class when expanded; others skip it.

CDR3 protein: CASSSGLAKNIQYF
CDR3 DNA: TGTGCCAGCAGCTCTGGACTAGCCAAAAACATTCAGTACTTC
clone size: once
V gene: TRBV5-6
D gene: -
J gene: TRBJ2-4

CDR3 protein: CASSPRTGSDTEAFF
CDR3 DNA: TGTGCCAGCTCACCAAGGACAGGGTCCGACACTGAAGCTTTCTTT
clone size: -
V gene: TRBV18
D gene: TRBD1
J gene: TRBJ1-1

CDR3 protein: CASSPPGTVLMGYTF
CDR3 DNA: TGTGCCAGCAGCCCGCCCGGGACAGTTTTAATGGGCTACACCTTC
clone size: -
V gene: TRBV5-6
D gene: TRBD1
J gene: TRBJ1-2

CDR3 protein: CASSLGFVGTSVPGELFF
CDR3 DNA: TGTGCCAGCAGCTTAGGATTTGTCGGGACTAGTGTTCCCGGGGAGCTGTTTTTT
clone size: -
V gene: TRBV7-2
D gene: TRBD2
J gene: TRBJ2-2

CDR3 protein: CASRLTGVFSGANVLTF
CDR3 DNA: TGTGCCAGCAGATTAACAGGGGTATTCTCTGGGGCCAACGTCCTGACTTTC
clone size: many
V gene: TRBV28
D gene: TRBD1
J gene: TRBJ2-6

CDR3 protein: CASSEYRDRAFF
CDR3 DNA: TGTGCCAGCAGTGAGTATAGGGATCGGGCTTTCTTT
clone size: few
V gene: TRBV2
D gene: -
J gene: TRBJ1-1

CDR3 protein: CASSFGGSRTEAFF
CDR3 DNA: TGTGCCAGCAGTTTTGGAGGCTCGAGGACTGAAGCTTTCTTT
clone size: -
V gene: TRBV6-5
D gene: -
J gene: TRBJ1-1

CDR3 protein: CASSLDPRREEKLFF
CDR3 DNA: TGTGCCAGCAGCTTAGATCCTAGGCGCGAAGAAAAACTGTTTTTT
clone size: -
V gene: TRBV7-9
D gene: -
J gene: TRBJ1-4

CDR3 protein: CASSIAAGGPYEQYF
CDR3 DNA: TGTGCCAGTAGTATAGCCGCGGGAGGTCCCTACGAGCAGTACTTC
clone size: -
V gene: TRBV19
D gene: TRBD2
J gene: TRBJ2-7

CDR3 protein: CASSSKGLGTYEQYF
CDR3 DNA: TGTGCCAGCAGTTCGAAGGGACTAGGCACCTACGAGCAGTACTTC
clone size: once
V gene: TRBV27
D gene: TRBD2
J gene: TRBJ2-7

CDR3 protein: CASSFRGRANEKLFF
CDR3 DNA: TGTGCCAGCAGTTTCAGGGGGCGGGCTAATGAAAAACTGTTTTTT
clone size: -
V gene: TRBV28
D gene: TRBD1
J gene: TRBJ1-4

CDR3 protein: CASSLGNTYNEQFF
CDR3 DNA: TGTGCCAGCAGCTTAGGGAACACCTACAATGAGCAGTTCTTC
clone size: few
V gene: TRBV7-2
D gene: -
J gene: TRBJ2-1

CDR3 protein: CASSLRGGPYEQYF
CDR3 DNA: TGTGCCAGCAGCTTACGGGGGGGACCCTACGAGCAGTACTTC
clone size: -
V gene: TRBV11-2
D gene: TRBD2
J gene: TRBJ2-7

CDR3 protein: CASSLDGPGPDTQYF
CDR3 DNA: TGTGCCAGCAGCCTCGATGGCCCAGGTCCAGATACGCAGTATTTT
clone size: few
V gene: TRBV7-3
D gene: -
J gene: TRBJ2-3

CDR3 protein: CATSPPWGLGSYEQYF
CDR3 DNA: TGTGCCACCAGCCCTCCCTGGGGACTGGGCTCCTACGAGCAGTACTTC
clone size: few
V gene: TRBV15
D gene: -
J gene: TRBJ2-7

CDR3 protein: CAWNRQTGPEAFF
CDR3 DNA: TGTGCCTGGAACCGCCAGACAGGCCCTGAAGCTTTCTTT
clone size: few
V gene: TRBV30
D gene: -
J gene: TRBJ1-1

CDR3 protein: CASRNSGGETQYF
CDR3 DNA: TGTGCCAGCAGGAACTCCGGAGGGGAGACCCAGTACTTC
clone size: -
V gene: TRBV11-2
D gene: -
J gene: TRBJ2-5

CDR3 protein: CASSYMLNTEAFF
CDR3 DNA: TGTGCCAGCAGTTACATGCTGAACACTGAAGCTTTCTTT
clone size: -
V gene: TRBV6-5
D gene: -
J gene: TRBJ1-1

CDR3 protein: CASSPLHASYEQYF
CDR3 DNA: TGTGCCAGCAGCCCCCTACACGCCTCCTACGAGCAGTACTTC
clone size: -
V gene: TRBV11-2
D gene: -
J gene: TRBJ2-7

CDR3 protein: CASSSRGGTEAFF
CDR3 DNA: TGTGCCAGCAGCTCCAGGGGGGGCACTGAAGCTTTCTTT
clone size: -
V gene: TRBV7-3
D gene: TRBD1
J gene: TRBJ1-1

CDR3 protein: CASSINQWAEAFF
CDR3 DNA: TGTGCCAGCAGCATCAATCAATGGGCTGAAGCTTTCTTT
clone size: few
V gene: TRBV11-3
D gene: -
J gene: TRBJ1-1

CDR3 protein: CASSQGAGGPYEQYF
CDR3 DNA: TGTGCCAGCAGCCAGGGGGCGGGAGGCCCCTACGAGCAGTACTTC
clone size: -
V gene: TRBV2
D gene: -
J gene: TRBJ2-7

CDR3 protein: CASSVGPFDTQYF
CDR3 DNA: TGTGCCAGCAGCGTAGGGCCCTTCGATACGCAGTATTTT
clone size: -
V gene: TRBV9
D gene: -
J gene: TRBJ2-3

CDR3 protein: CASGLSAAEPLTYEQYF
CDR3 DNA: TGTGCTAGTGGTTTGAGTGCGGCCGAACCGCTTACCTACGAGCAGTACTTC
clone size: -
V gene: TRBV12-5
D gene: -
J gene: TRBJ2-7

CDR3 protein: CSVEERSGNTIYF
CDR3 DNA: TGCAGCGTTGAAGAGAGGTCTGGAAACACCATATATTTT
clone size: -
V gene: TRBV29-1
D gene: -
J gene: TRBJ1-3

CDR3 protein: CASSPSHNTGELFF
CDR3 DNA: TGTGCCAGCAGTCCTTCTCATAACACCGGGGAGCTGTTTTTT
clone size: -
V gene: TRBV5-4
D gene: -
J gene: TRBJ2-2

CDR3 protein: CASSLLDSIGTEAFF
CDR3 DNA: TGTGCCAGCAGCTTGCTTGACAGTATAGGCACTGAAGCTTTCTTT
clone size: -
V gene: TRBV5-6
D gene: -
J gene: TRBJ1-1

CDR3 protein: CASRVDKHNEQFF
CDR3 DNA: TGTGCCAGCAGAGTAGACAAGCACAATGAGCAGTTCTTC
clone size: -
V gene: TRBV2
D gene: -
J gene: TRBJ2-1

CDR3 protein: CASSRRGGNQPQHF
CDR3 DNA: TGCGCCAGCAGCCGACGCGGGGGCAATCAGCCCCAGCATTTT
clone size: few
V gene: TRBV4-1
D gene: -
J gene: TRBJ1-5

CDR3 protein: CASSYSSAGSTYEQYF
CDR3 DNA: TGTGCCAGCAGTTACTCGAGCGCGGGTTCCACCTACGAGCAGTACTTC
clone size: -
V gene: TRBV6-6
D gene: -
J gene: TRBJ2-7

CDR3 protein: CASSQEGGSRYGQHF
CDR3 DNA: TGCGCCAGCAGCCAAGAAGGCGGGAGTAGATACGGTCAGCACTTC
clone size: -
V gene: TRBV5-1
D gene: TRBD2
J gene: TRBJ2-5

CDR3 protein: CASSLNLAGGYNEQFF
CDR3 DNA: TGCGCCAGCAGCTTGAACCTAGCGGGAGGGTACAATGAGCAGTTCTTC
clone size: few
V gene: TRBV5-1
D gene: TRBD2
J gene: TRBJ2-1

CDR3 protein: CASSLDTLSGNTIYF
CDR3 DNA: TGCGCCAGCAGCCTGGACACCCTCTCTGGAAACACCATATATTTT
clone size: -
V gene: TRBV5-1
D gene: -
J gene: TRBJ1-3

CDR3 protein: CASSLYGRGFRQPQHF
CDR3 DNA: TGTGCCAGCAGCTTATACGGCAGGGGGTTTAGACAGCCCCAGCATTTT
clone size: -
V gene: TRBV11-3
D gene: TRBD1
J gene: TRBJ1-5

CDR3 protein: CASSLDGGTYNEQFF
CDR3 DNA: TGTGCCAGCAGCTTAGACGGGGGGACCTACAATGAGCAGTTCTTC
clone size: -
V gene: TRBV7-9
D gene: TRBD2
J gene: TRBJ2-1

CDR3 protein: CAWSGQNNSPLHF
CDR3 DNA: TGTGCCTGGAGCGGTCAGAATAATTCACCCCTCCACTTT
clone size: -
V gene: TRBV30
D gene: -
J gene: TRBJ1-6

CDR3 protein: CASSIGPFGGYTF
CDR3 DNA: TGTGCCAGTAGTATAGGCCCCTTCGGCGGCTACACCTTC
clone size: -
V gene: TRBV19
D gene: -
J gene: TRBJ1-2

CDR3 protein: CASSPSRGGNTGELFF
CDR3 DNA: TGTGCCAGCAGCCCATCAAGGGGGGGAAACACCGGGGAGCTGTTTTTT
clone size: many
V gene: TRBV7-3
D gene: -
J gene: TRBJ2-2

CDR3 protein: CASSPGRFYGYTF
CDR3 DNA: TGTGCCAGCAGTCCGGGACGTTTCTATGGCTACACCTTC
clone size: -
V gene: TRBV28
D gene: -
J gene: TRBJ1-2

CDR3 protein: CASSYGARGDRTQYF
CDR3 DNA: TGTGCCAGCAGTTACGGGGCCCGAGGGGACCGTACCCAGTACTTC
clone size: -
V gene: TRBV6-6
D gene: -
J gene: TRBJ2-5

CDR3 protein: CASCKAGSGDEQFF
CDR3 DNA: TGTGCCAGCTGCAAGGCAGGGAGTGGGGATGAGCAGTTCTTC
clone size: once
V gene: TRBV28
D gene: -
J gene: TRBJ2-1

CDR3 protein: CASSSPNYGYTF
CDR3 DNA: TGTGCCAGCAGCTCACCTAACTATGGCTACACCTTC
clone size: -
V gene: TRBV5-8
D gene: -
J gene: TRBJ1-2

CDR3 protein: CASSPDRSPNQPQHF
CDR3 DNA: TGTGCCAGCTCACCCGACAGGTCCCCCAATCAGCCCCAGCATTTT
clone size: few
V gene: TRBV18
D gene: -
J gene: TRBJ1-5

CDR3 protein: CASSSGTGDGYTF
CDR3 DNA: TGTGCCAGCAGCTCCGGGACAGGGGATGGCTACACCTTC
clone size: -
V gene: TRBV11-3
D gene: TRBD1
J gene: TRBJ1-2

CDR3 protein: CASGPGSEPYNEQFF
CDR3 DNA: TGTGCTAGTGGCCCGGGTTCCGAACCCTACAATGAGCAGTTCTTC
clone size: -
V gene: TRBV12-5
D gene: -
J gene: TRBJ2-1

CDR3 protein: CAWSRELVDTQYF
CDR3 DNA: TGTGCCTGGAGCAGGGAGTTGGTAGATACGCAGTATTTT
clone size: -
V gene: TRBV30
D gene: -
J gene: TRBJ2-3

CDR3 protein: CASSQEAGGTREKLFF
CDR3 DNA: TGCGCCAGCAGCCAGGAGGCGGGGGGCACGCGTGAAAAACTGTTTTTT
clone size: -
V gene: TRBV4-3
D gene: -
J gene: TRBJ1-4

CDR3 protein: CSVGENTEAFF
CDR3 DNA: TGCAGCGTTGGAGAGAACACTGAAGCTTTCTTT
clone size: few
V gene: TRBV29-1
D gene: -
J gene: TRBJ1-1